This T cell receptor (beta chain) was sequenced in a study of T cells after yellow fever vaccination. Across the study: It was SMART-Seq v4 Ultra Low Input that prepared the fractions with low cell numbers.

The CDR3 runs to 16 residues. In germline, CDR1 is SGHRS, CDR2 YFSETQ. Trimming left V 0 bases short and J 6 bases short, with 17 bases between. TCRdb itself ran the 5' RACE reads through MiXCR, one entry per CDR3 protein. The profile shows hundreds of thousands of distinct CDR3 sequences, 12% of them singletons. Overall study findings and caveats: Few clonotypes appeared in both CD4 and CD8 compartments. Researchers report a weaker secondary response that nonetheless peaked faster, day 5 versus 15.

This clonotype was seen more than once but under ten times. Its antigen is still unknown. The chain carries TRBV5-1 and TRBJ2-3; D not resolved. This receptor was obtained from a man younger than 40 who received the YFV17D yellow fever vaccine. Material: PBMCs, obtained on the day of the yellow fever booster vaccination. The CDR3 DNA reads TGCGCCAGCAGCTTGGCCCCCGCGGTCAGCTTCGATACGCAGTATTTT. This encodes CASSLAPAVSFDTQYF.